Below, one TCR beta chain is given with its context. The specificity of this receptor is unknown. There are no base qualities to consult, and no much larger clone falls within one base. These data come from a study of shared clonotypes between healthy human individuals (dated by TCRdb to about 2020). With respect to the entire study: The cohort comprised two women and a few men aged 18 to 49 years. For each donor, three plates each were used for CD4 naive and CD4 memory, two plates were used for CD8 naive, and one plate was used for CD8 memory. To estimate repertoire size and how much clonotype sharing occurs between individuals, the study deeply sequenced the blood TCR repertoires of about five healthy adults. To increase sequencing depth and limit assay-specific biases, TCR repertoire library preparation and sequencing were carried out by different laboratories using diverse techniques. Each donor's leukapheresis produced roughly between about 0.9 and 9.5 billion PBMCs.

Per the germline V gene, MNHNS is the CDR1 and SASEGT is the CDR2. Trimming at the junction amounts to 4 bases on V and 7 bases on J, and the germline ends lie 17 bases apart. Inclusive of the bounding cysteine and phenylalanine, the CDR3 is 15 residues long. Only the CDR3 region is kept as DNA, spanning 45 bases read in frame from base 1. Using the deep immunoSEQ assay, TCR CDR3 regions were amplified from genomic DNA by multiplex PCR. Extracted genomic DNA from each cell subset was spread evenly across all wells of several immunoSEQ 96-well plates, with each plate serving as a replicate. For sorted subsets, each replicate PCR was loaded with approximately 190 ng genomic DNA, equivalent to some 27,000 T cell genomes. Purified libraries were measured with a Qubit 3.0 fluorometer, size-checked on a Bioanalyzer 2100, and measured again with the KAPA Library Quantification kit. Every immunoSEQ 96-well plate was sequenced on a separate single-read 150-cycle Illumina NextSeq 550 flow cell. Per the source publication's procedure: Because the immunoSEQ output held only junctional sequences and lacked quality scores, the filtering could not match the filtering applied to full-length reads. To assign V/J genes and CDR3, sequences were annotated using PyIR, a Python wrapper for IgBLAST v1.9, with IMGT germline references. Reads with weak V/J assignments (E-value above 1e-6), missing CDR3, stop codons, out-of-frame junctions, or ambiguous translated residues were removed. V3J clonotypes were defined as sequences sharing the same inferred V gene, J gene, and CDR3 amino acid sequence. Percentage overlap between repertoires was computed as shared unique clonotypes divided by the size of the smaller repertoire. Three approaches were used to assess repertoire richness: RTK rarefaction, the Chao1 estimator, and Recon v2.1 estimates of unobserved clonotypes. OLGA was used to compute generation probabilities for all TCRbeta clonotypes that the gDNA method yielded from a handful of donors. TCRdb re-hosts the immuneACCESS table, in-frame sequences only. Its copies lack some clones; in the studies checked, an unresolved V gene accounts for under half of them, and the cause for the rest is not known. V, J and clone size derive from that table, while D and trimming were established from the DNA sequence. In this sample the table shows more than 500,000 clones, approximately 95% of which occur a single time. Of the sample, about 0.06% falls within the top ten clones.

Donors were healthy HIV-negative adults with no recently reported acute infections or vaccinations. Every donor was a Caucasian adult residing in Nashville, Tennessee, USA. CD4+ T cells were enriched by magnetic negative selection, after which naive cells were positively selected on CD45RA and the negative fraction was taken as the memory subset. Blood was obtained by leukapheresis, after which PBMCs were separated by Ficoll-Histopaque density gradient centrifugation and cryopreserved in liquid nitrogen vapor phase. Analytical flow cytometry was used to check the purity and quantity of each magnetically sorted T cell population. From each sorted fraction, genomic DNA was isolated and quantified by UV absorbance on a Nanodrop 2000c. Summary of the overall study and its limitations: Incomplete sequencing was indicated by rarefaction of sorted-subset datasets, despite the large sequencing depth. Only blood was sampled, and tissue TCR repertoires likely differ from those in blood. Across a handful of donors, approximately 5% of naive CD4, roughly 3.8% of naive CD8, under 2.5% of memory CD4, and approximately 0.4% of memory CD8 clonotypes were shared. Because the study included only a small number of donors, the genetic and exposure-history diversity represented was limited. Based on pairwise subsampling, the degree of clonotype sharing among donors was expected to be affected by sequencing depth. Compared with non-shared clonotypes, clonotypes shared by all four sorted-subset donors had higher generation probabilities. Naive subsets generally had larger estimated clonotype richness than memory subsets.

The chain is assembled from TRBV6-1 and TRBJ1-5, and TRBD1 may be the D gene, going by 5 matching bases. The sample taken for sequencing was naive CD4+ T cells sorted from blood. The meaning of the sample's cell subset or site label: CD45RA+ positively selected. This clonotype was obtained from a woman under 40 in good health. The CDR3 in this case is CASSVSWGGAQPQHF. The base sequence is TGTGCCAGCAGTGTTAGTTGGGGGGGAGCACAGCCCCAGCATTTT.